In this sample, the clone carrying this T cell receptor (beta chain) turned up a few times. The data derive from a study of T cell clones after liver transplantation. Clones were sequenced by immunoSEQ multiplex PCR, and TCRdb holds only the in-frame ones, with some missing. The repertoire includes about 75,000 clones, roughly 90% of them detected once, and roughly 3% sits in the top ten. V was trimmed by 5 bases and J by 5 bases, leaving 7 bases between them. The CDR3 is made up of 12 amino acids. Germline values: CDR1 MDHEN, CDR2 SYDVKM. The sequences come from CD4+ T cells from blood, collected before liver transplant. This chain links TRBV28 with TRBJ1-5; D is uncertain. This clonotype originated in a human donor who received a liver transplant. CDR3 sequence reads: CASSEVDQPQHF. Written as DNA, the CDR3 is TGTGCCAGCAGTGAGGTGGATCAGCCCCAGCATTTT.